The clone carrying this TCR beta chain is deemed medium-sized. No antigen is known for it. Germline V gives CDR1 SGHNT, CDR2 YYREEE (reference sequence). There are 13 residues in the CDR3. Trimming pared 0 bases from V and 3 bases from J, leaving 7 bases between. This sample is part of a study of T and B cells in COVID-19 patients. Overall study context: COVID-19 patients gave peripheral blood either during active infection or after recovery. Study results and caveats: In COVID-19 patients, T cell receptor beta variable and joining gene use was reportedly strongly skewed.

TRB was amplified from approximately 250-480 ng of blood genomic DNA. TRB rearrangements were amplified by multiplex PCR with BIOMED2 TRB-A/B primers. TCRdb re-derived calls from the multiplex PCR reads in MiXCR, one entry per CDR3 protein. The table has under 10,000 distinct CDR3 sequences, about 28% seen once. The source material was blood. The V and J genes are TRBV5-4 and TRBJ2-7; D unresolved. The clonotype was recovered from a human donor who had recovered from COVID-19. CDR3 in amino acids: CASSLVGDYEQYF. Written as DNA, the CDR3 is TGTGCCAGCAGCTTGGTTGGGGACTACGAGCAGTACTTC.